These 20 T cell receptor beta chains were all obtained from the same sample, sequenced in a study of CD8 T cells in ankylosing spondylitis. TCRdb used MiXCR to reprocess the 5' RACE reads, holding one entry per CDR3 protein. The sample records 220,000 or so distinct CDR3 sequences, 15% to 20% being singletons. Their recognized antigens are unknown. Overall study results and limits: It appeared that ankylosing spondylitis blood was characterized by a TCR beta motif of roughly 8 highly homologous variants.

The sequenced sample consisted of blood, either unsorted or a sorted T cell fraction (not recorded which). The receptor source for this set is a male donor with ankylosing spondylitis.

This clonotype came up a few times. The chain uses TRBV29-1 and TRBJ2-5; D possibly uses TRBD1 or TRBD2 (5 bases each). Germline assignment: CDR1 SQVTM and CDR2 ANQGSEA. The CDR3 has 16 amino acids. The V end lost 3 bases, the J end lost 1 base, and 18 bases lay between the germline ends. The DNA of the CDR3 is TGCAGCGTTGATGGGGCCTTCGGGGACCTCCAAGAGACCCAGTACTTC. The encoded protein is CSVDGAFGDLQETQYF.

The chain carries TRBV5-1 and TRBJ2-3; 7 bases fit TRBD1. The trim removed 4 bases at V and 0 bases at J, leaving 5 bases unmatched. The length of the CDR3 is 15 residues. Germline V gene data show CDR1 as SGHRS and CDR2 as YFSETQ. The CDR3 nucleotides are TGCGCCAGCAGCACCGGGACAGCTAGCACAGATACGCAGTATTTT. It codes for CASSTGTASTDTQYF.

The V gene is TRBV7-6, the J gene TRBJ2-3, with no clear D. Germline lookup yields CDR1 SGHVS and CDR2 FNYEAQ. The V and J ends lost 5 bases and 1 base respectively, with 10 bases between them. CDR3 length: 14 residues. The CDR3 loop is CASSQKGGTDTQYF. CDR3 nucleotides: TGTGCCAGCAGCCAGAAGGGTGGCACAGATACGCAGTATTTT.

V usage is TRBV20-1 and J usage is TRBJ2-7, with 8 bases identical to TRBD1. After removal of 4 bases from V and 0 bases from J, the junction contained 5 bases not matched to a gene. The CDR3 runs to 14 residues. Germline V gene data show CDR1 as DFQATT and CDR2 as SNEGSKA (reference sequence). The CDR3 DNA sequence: TGCAGTGCTACAGACAGGGGAGGCTCCTACGAGCAGTACTTC. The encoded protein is CSATDRGGSYEQYF.

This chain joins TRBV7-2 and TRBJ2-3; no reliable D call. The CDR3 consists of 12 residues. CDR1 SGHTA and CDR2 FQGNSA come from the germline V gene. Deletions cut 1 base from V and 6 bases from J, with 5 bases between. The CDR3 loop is CASSLEQDTQYF. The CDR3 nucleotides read TGTGCCAGCAGCTTAGAGCAGGATACGCAGTATTTT.

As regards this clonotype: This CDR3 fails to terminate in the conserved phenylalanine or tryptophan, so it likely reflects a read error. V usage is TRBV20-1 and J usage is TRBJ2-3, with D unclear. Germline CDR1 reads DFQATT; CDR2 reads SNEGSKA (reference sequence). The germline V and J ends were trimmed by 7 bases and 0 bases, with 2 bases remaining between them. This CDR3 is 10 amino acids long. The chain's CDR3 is CSVSTDTQYL. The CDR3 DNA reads TGCAGTGTTAGCACAGATACGCAGTATTTG.

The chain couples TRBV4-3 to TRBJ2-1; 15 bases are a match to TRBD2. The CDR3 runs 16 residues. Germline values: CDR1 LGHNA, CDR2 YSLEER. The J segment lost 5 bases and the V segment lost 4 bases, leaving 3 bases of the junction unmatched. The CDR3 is CASSRGTSGRNNEQFF. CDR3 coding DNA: TGCGCCAGCAGCCGTGGGACTAGCGGGAGGAACAATGAGCAGTTCTTC.

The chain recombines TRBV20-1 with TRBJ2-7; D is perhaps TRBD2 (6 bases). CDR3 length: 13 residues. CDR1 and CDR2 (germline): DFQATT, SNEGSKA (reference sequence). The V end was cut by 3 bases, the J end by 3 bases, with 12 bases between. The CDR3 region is CSARASADYEQYF. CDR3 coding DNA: TGCAGTGCTAGGGCTAGCGCAGACTACGAGCAGTACTTC.

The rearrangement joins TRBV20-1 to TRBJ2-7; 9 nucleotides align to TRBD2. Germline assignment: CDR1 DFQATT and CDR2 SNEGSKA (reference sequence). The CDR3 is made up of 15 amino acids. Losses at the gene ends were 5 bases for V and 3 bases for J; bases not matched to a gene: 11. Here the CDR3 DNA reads TGCAGTGCTCAAAAACCGGGACTAGCAGACTACGAGCAGTACTTC. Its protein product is CSAQKPGLADYEQYF.

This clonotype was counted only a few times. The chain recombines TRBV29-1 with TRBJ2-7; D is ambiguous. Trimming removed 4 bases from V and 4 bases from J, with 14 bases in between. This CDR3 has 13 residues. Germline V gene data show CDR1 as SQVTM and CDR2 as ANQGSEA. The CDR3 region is CSVVLGPFYEQYF. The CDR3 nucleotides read TGCAGCGTTGTTTTAGGGCCATTTTACGAGCAGTACTTC.

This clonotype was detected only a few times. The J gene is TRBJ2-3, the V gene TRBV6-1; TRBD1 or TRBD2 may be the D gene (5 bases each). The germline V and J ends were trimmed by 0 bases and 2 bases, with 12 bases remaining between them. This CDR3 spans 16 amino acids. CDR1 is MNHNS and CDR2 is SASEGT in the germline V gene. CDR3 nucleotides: TGTGCCAGCAGTGAAGCTGGGGCGGGTCTCACAGATACGCAGTATTTT. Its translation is CASSEAGAGLTDTQYF.

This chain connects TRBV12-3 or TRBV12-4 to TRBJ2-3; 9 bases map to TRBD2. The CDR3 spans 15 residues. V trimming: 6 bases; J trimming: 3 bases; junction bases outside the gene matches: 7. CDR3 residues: CASSQAGGLTDTQYF. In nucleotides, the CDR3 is TGTGCCAGCAGCCAAGCGGGGGGACTAACAGATACGCAGTATTTT.

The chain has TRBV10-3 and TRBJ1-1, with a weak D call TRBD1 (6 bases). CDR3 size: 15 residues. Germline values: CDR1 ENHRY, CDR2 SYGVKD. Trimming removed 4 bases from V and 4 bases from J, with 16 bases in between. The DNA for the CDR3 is TGTGCCATCAGTGCTTGGGTTCGAGGGGGCACTGAAGCTTTCTTT. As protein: CAISAWVRGGTEAFF.

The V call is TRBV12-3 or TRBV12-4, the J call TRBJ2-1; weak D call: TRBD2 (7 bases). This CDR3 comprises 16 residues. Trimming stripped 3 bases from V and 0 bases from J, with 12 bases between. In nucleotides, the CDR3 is TGTGCCAGCAGTTTGGGGGGGCCTAGCTCCTACAATGAGCAGTTCTTC. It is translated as CASSLGGPSSYNEQFF.

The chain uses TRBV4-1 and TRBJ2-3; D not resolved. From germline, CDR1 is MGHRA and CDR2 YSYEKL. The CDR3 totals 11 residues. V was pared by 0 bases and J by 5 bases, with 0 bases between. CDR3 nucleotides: TGCGCCAGCAGCCAAGAAGATACGCAGTATTTT. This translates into CASSQEDTQYF.

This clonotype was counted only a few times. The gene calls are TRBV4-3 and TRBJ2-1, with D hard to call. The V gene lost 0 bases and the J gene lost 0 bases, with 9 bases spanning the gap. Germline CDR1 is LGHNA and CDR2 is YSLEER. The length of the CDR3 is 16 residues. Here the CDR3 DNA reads TGCGCCAGCAGCCAAGACGTACTGAGCTCCTACAATGAGCAGTTCTTC. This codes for CASSQDVLSSYNEQFF.

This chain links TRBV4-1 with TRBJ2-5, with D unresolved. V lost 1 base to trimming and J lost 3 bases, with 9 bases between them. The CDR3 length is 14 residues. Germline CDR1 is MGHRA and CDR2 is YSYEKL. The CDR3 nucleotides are TGCGCCAGCAGCCAAGCCTCCAGGAAAGAGACCCAGTACTTC. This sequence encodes CASSQASRKETQYF.

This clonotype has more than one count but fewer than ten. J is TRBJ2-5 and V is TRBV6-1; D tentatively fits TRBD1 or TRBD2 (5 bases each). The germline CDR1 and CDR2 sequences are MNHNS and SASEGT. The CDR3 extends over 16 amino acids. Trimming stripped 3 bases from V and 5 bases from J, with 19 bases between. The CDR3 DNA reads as TGTGCCAGCAGTGAGTTCGGAGGACGGGGCCTTGAGACCCAGTACTTC. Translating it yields CASSEFGGRGLETQYF.

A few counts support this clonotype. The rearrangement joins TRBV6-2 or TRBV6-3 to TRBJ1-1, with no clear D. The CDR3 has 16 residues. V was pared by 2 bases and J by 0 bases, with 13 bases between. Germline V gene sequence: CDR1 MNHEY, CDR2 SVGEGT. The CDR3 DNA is TGTGCCAGCAGTTACGGCGGCGGAGCCATGAACACTGAAGCTTTCTTT. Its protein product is CASSYGGGAMNTEAFF.

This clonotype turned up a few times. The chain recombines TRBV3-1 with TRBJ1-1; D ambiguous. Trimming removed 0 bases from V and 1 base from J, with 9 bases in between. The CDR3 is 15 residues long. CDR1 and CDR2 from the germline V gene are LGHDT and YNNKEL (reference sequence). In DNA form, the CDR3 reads TGTGCCAGCAGCCAAGATTGGCGGGAGAACACTGAAGCTTTCTTT. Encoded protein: CASSQDWRENTEAFF. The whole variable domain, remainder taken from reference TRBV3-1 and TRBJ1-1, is DTAVSQTPKYLVTQMGNDKSIKCEQNLGHDTMYWYKQDSKKFLKIMFSYNNKELIINETVPNRFSPKSPDKAHLNLHINSLELGDSAVYFCASSQDWRENTEAFFGQGTRLTVV.